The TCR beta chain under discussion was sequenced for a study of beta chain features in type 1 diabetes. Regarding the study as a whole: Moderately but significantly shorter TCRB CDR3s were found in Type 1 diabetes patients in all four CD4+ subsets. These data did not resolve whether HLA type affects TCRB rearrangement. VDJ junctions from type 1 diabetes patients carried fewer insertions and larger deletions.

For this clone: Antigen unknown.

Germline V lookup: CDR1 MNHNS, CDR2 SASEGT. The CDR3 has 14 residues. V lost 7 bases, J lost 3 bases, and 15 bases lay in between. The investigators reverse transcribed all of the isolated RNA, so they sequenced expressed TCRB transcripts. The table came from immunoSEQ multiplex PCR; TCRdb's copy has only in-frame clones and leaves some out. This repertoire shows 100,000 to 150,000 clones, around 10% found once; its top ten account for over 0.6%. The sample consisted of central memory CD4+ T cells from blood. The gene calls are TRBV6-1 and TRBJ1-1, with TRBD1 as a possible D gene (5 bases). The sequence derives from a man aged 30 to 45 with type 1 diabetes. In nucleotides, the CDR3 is TGTGCCAGCATCGAAGACAGCAGGGACACTGAAGCTTTCTTT. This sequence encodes CASIEDSRDTEAFF.